The present T cell receptor (beta chain) was sequenced within a study of blood T cells in healthy people across ages. Combining a sample-barcoded 5' primer with a J-beta primer mix, a second PCR ran for roughly 7 to 12 cycles. TCRdb re-analysed the 5' RACE reads in MiXCR, keeping a single row per CDR3 protein. The sample records roughly 500,000 distinct CDR3 sequences, 25% to 30% being singletons. The V gene lost 4 bases and the J gene lost 5 bases, with 14 bases spanning the gap. This CDR3 has 14 residues. Per the germline V gene, CDR1 is DFQATT and CDR2 is SNEGSKA (reference sequence). The V call is TRBV20-1, the J call TRBJ2-2; D is unclear. The sample comprised blood. This receptor was obtained from a woman aged 70 to 79 in good health. Written as DNA, the CDR3 is TGCAGTGCTATCTCTCCTAAAGGGACCGGGGAGCTGTTTTTT. It translates to CSAISPKGTGELFF.